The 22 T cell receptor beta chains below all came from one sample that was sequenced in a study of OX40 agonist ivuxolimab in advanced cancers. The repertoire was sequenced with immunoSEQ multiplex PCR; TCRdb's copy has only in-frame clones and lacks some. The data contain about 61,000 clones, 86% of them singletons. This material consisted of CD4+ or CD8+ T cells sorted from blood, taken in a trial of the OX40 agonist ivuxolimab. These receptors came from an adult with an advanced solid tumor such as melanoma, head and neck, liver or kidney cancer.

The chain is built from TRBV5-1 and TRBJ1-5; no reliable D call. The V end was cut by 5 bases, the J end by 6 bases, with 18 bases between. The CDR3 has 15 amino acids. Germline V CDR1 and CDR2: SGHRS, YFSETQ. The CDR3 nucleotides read TGCGCCAGCAGACTTGGATACGGGTCAGCTCAGCCCCAGCATTTT. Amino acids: CASRLGYGSAQPQHF.

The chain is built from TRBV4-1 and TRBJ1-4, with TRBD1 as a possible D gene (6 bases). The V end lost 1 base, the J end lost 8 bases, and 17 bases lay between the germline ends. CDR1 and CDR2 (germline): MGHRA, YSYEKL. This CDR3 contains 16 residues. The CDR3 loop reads CASSQVLGGAREKLFF. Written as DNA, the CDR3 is TGCGCCAGCAGCCAAGTCCTGGGGGGGGCGAGGGAAAAACTGTTTTTT.

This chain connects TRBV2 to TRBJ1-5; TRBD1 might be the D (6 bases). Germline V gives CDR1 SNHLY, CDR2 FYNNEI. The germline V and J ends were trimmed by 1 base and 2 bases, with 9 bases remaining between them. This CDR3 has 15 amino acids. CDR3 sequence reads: CASSEEGGRNQPQHF. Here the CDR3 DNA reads TGTGCCAGCAGTGAAGAGGGGGGACGCAATCAGCCCCAGCATTTT.

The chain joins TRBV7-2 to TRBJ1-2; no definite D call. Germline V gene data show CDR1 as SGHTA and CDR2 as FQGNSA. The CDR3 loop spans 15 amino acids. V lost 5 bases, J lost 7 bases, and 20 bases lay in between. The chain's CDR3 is CASSPVGSRGIGYTF. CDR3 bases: TGTGCCAGCAGCCCCGTGGGGAGTCGGGGAATTGGCTACACCTTC.

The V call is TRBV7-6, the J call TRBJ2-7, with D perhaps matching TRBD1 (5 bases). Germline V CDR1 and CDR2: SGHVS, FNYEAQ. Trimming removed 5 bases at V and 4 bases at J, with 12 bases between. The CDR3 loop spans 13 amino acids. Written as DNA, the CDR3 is TGTGCCAGCAGCATGTCAACAGGATACGAGCAGTACTTC. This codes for CASSMSTGYEQYF.

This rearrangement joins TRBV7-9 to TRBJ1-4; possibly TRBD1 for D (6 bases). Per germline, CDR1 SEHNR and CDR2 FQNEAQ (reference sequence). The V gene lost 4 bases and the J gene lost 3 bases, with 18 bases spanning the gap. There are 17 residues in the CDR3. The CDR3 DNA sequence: TGTGCCAGCAGCTCGAGCCTAACAGGGAAATCTAATGAAAAACTGTTTTTT. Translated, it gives CASSSSLTGKSNEKLFF.

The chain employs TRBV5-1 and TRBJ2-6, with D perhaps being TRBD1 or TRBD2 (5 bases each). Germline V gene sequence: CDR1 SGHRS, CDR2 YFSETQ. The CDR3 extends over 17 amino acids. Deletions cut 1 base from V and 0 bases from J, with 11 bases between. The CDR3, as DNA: TGCGCCAGCAGCTTGAGTTGGGGGACCTCTGGGGCCAACGTCCTGACTTTC. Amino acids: CASSLSWGTSGANVLTF. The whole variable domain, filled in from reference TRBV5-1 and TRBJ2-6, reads KAGVTQTPRYLIKTRGQQVTLSCSPISGHRSVSWYQQTPGQGLQFLFEYFSETQRNKGNFPGRFSGRQFSNSRSEMNVSTLELGDSALYLCASSLSWGTSGANVLTFGAGSRLTVL.

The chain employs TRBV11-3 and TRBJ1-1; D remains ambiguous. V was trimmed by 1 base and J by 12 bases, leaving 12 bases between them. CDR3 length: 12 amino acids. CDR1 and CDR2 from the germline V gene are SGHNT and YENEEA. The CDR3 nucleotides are TGTGCCAGCAGCTTAGGTCGGGGATTTCCTTTCTTT. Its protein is CASSLGRGFPFF.

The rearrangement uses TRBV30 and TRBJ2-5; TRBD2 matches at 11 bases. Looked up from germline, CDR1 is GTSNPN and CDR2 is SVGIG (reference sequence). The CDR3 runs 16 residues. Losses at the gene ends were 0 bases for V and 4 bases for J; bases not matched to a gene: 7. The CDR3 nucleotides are TGTGCCTGGAGTGTAGGGCTAGCGGGGGGACGAGAGACCCAGTACTTC. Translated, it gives CAWSVGLAGGRETQYF. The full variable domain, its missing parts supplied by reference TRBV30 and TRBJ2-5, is SQTIHQWPATLVQPVGSPLSLECTVEGTSNPNLYWYRQAAGRGLQLLFYSVGIGQISSEVPQNLSASRPQDRQFILSSKKLLLSDSGFYLCAWSVGLAGGRETQYFGPGTRLLVL.

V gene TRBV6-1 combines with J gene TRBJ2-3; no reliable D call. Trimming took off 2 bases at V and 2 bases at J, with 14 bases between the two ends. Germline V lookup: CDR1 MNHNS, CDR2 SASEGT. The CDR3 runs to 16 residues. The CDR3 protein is CASSELAGSVTDTQYF. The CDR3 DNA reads TGTGCCAGCAGTGAATTGGCTGGGTCCGTCACAGATACGCAGTATTTT.

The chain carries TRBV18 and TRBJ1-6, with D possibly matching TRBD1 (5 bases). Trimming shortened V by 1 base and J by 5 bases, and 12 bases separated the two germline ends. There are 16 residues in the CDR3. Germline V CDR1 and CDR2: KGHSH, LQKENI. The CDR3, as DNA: TGTGCCAGCTCACCACGCGGGACTCTCAATAATTCACCCCTCCACTTT. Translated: CASSPRGTLNNSPLHF.

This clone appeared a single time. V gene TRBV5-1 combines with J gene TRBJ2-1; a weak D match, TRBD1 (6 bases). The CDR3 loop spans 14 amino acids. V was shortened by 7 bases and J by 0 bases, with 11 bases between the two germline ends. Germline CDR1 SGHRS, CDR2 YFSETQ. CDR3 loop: CASSDRSSYNEQFF. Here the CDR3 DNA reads TGCGCCAGCTCCGACAGGAGCTCCTACAATGAGCAGTTCTTC.

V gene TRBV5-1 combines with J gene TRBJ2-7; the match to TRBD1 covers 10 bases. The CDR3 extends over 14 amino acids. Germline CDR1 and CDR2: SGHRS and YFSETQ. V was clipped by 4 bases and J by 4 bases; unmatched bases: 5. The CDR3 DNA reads TGCGCCAGCAGCGTCACGGGACAGGGGTACGAGCAGTACTTC. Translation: CASSVTGQGYEQYF.

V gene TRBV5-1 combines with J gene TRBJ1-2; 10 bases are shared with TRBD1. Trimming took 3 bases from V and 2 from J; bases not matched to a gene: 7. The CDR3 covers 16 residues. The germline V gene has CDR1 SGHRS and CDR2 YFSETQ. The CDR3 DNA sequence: TGCGCCAGCAGCTCCGGGACAGGGGAAAGGAACTATGGCTACACCTTC. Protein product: CASSSGTGERNYGYTF.

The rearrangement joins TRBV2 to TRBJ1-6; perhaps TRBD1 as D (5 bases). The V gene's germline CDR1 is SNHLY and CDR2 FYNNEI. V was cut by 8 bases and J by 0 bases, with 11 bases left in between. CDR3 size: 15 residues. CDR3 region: CASCRDSSYNSPLHF. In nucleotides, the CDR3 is TGTGCCAGCTGCAGGGATAGCTCCTATAATTCACCCCTCCACTTT.

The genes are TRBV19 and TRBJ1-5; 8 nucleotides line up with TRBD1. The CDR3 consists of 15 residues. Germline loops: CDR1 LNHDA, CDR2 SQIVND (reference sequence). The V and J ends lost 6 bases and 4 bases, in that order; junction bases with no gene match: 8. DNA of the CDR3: TGTGCCAGTAGGACAGACAGGGGTTTTAATCAGCCCCAGCATTTT. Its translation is CASRTDRGFNQPQHF.

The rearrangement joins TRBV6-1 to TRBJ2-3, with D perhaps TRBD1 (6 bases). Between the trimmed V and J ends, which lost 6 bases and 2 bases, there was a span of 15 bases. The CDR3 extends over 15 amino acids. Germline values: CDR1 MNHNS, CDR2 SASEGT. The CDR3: CASRRTVMTTDTQYF. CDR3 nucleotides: TGTGCCAGCAGAAGGACAGTTATGACCACAGATACGCAGTATTTT.

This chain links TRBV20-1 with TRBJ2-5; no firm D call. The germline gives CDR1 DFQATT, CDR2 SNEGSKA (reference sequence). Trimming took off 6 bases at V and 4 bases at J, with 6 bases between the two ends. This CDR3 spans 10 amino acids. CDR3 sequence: CSASTETQYF. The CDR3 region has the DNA TGCAGTGCCTCCACAGAGACCCAGTACTTC.

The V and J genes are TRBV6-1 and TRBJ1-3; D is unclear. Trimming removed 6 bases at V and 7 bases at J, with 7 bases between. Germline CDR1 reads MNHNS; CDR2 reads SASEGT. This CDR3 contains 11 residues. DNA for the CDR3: TGTGCCAGCAGCATGGGGAACACCATATATTTT. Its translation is CASSMGNTIYF.

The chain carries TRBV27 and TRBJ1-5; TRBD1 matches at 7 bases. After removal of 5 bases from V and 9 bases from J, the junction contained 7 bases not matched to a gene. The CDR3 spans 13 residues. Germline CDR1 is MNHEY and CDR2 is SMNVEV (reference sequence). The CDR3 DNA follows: TGTGCCAGCAGTGACAGGGCGTTGCGGCCCCAGCATTTT. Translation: CASSDRALRPQHF.

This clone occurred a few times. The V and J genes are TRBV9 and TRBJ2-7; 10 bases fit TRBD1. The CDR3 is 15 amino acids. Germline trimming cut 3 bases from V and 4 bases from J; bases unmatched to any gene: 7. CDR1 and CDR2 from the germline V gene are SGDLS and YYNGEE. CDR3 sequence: CASSAGQGFRYEQYF. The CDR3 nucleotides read TGTGCCAGCAGCGCGGGACAGGGGTTCCGATACGAGCAGTACTTC.

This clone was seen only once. CDR3 in DNA: TGCGCCAGCAGCCAATCAGGACAGTTAGGGGAGACCCAGTACTTC. Its protein product is CASSQSGQLGETQYF. The chain carries TRBV4-1 and TRBJ2-5, with a weak D call TRBD1 (6 bases). Trimming removed 2 bases at V and 5 bases at J, with 15 bases between. Germline loops: CDR1 MGHRA, CDR2 YSYEKL. The CDR3 is made up of 15 amino acids.